This T cell receptor (beta chain) was obtained from a study of blood T cell repertoires in COVID-19. On the study more broadly: The cDNA or gDNA used as material had been derived from T cells, B-cell-depleted T cells, or PBMCs.

Measured with immunoSEQ multiplex PCR; TCRdb has only the in-frame clones, and not every one. The top ten hold approximately 1% of the sample, which has 350,000 or so clones, approximately 91% seen once. There are 13 residues in the CDR3. With 7 bases clipped from V and 8 bases from J, the junction kept 9 bases outside the gene matches. From germline, CDR1 is KGHDR and CDR2 SFDVKD. This sequence was found in a young woman who had been exposed to COVID-19. The specimen sequenced was PBMCs or T cells enriched from blood (not recorded which). The genes are TRBV24-1 and TRBJ1-2; the match to TRBD1 covers 7 bases. The CDR3 spells CATRGTAQNGYTF. Written as DNA, the CDR3 is TGTGCCACCAGGGGGACAGCCCAAAACGGCTACACCTTC.